What follows is one T cell receptor beta chain and its context. The clone's antigen remains unknown. Base qualities were left out, and no much larger clone turns up one base away. V is clipped by 7 bases and J by 2 bases, and the sequence between their germline boundaries is 13 bases long. From the cysteine through the phenylalanine, the CDR3 covers 14 amino acids. The retained sequence is limited to the CDR3, 42 bases, with the frame set at the first base. CDR1 and CDR2, looked up from the germline V gene (reference sequence), are MNHNY and SVGAGI. This sample is drawn from a study of control samples from healthy donors and cancer patients (dated by TCRdb to the early 2020s). Library generation was performed with the immunoSEQ multiplex PCR assay. TCRdb carries this immuneACCESS record with in-frame sequences only. Its versions omit some clonotypes, under half of them owing to an unresolved V gene in the studies checked, with the rest unexplained. Recorded for this sample are 85,000 to 95,000 clones; approximately 82% of them occurred a single time. The biggest ten clones account for approximately 9.8% of the sample.

Sequenced input: blood. This sequence originates from a woman aged 55-69 years in good health. The chain is made from TRBV6-6 and TRBJ2-3, with no confidently assigned D gene. At the DNA level, the sequence is TGTGCCAGCATGGTGATGGCCAACACAGATACGCAGTATTTT. Translated, this gives CASMVMANTDTQYF.